Listed below are T cell receptor beta chains from one sample, sequenced in a study of CD4+ T cells in melanoma. Profiling relied on immunoSEQ multiplex PCR, and the TCRdb table lists in-frame clones only, not all of them. The sample has about 140,000 clones, about 93% seen once. All receptors come from a human donor with melanoma. CDR3s include the opening cysteine and the closing phenylalanine or tryptophan. The D gene is left open where the match is weak. Some rows have no size entry. The others give once, few or many, or a class for an expanded clone.

j_call v_call d_call clone_size cdr3_nt cdr3_aa
TRBJ2-5 TRBV4-1 . . TGCGCCAGCAGCCAAGATCCACTAGAGACCCAGTACTTC CASSQDPLETQYF
TRBJ2-7 TRBV5-1 . few TGCGCCAGCAGCCTCGACACGAACATAAACTACGAGCAGTACTTC CASSLDTNINYEQYF
TRBJ2-1 TRBV13 . . TGTGCCAGCAGCTTATTGGGACCTATGGGGTCGTTCGGCAATGAGCAGTTCTTC CASSLLGPMGSFGNEQFF
TRBJ1-1 TRBV19 . . TGTGCCAGTACAAGCCTAAAATCCGACGTTAGAACTGAAGCTTTCTTT CASTSLKSDVRTEAFF
TRBJ2-3 TRBV6-5 . . TGTGCCAGCAGGGGCCGGGGTACGCAGTATTTT CASRGRGTQYF
TRBJ1-5 TRBV5-1 . . TGCGCCAGCAGCTTGGGGCAAGCGGGGCAGCCCCAGCATTTT CASSLGQAGQPQHF
TRBJ2-1 TRBV5-1 TRBD2 . TGCGCCAGCAGCTTATTGGCTAGCGGGACGTCGGGGGACAATGAGCAGTTCTTC CASSLLASGTSGDNEQFF
TRBJ2-3 TRBV6-1 . . TGTGCCAGCAGTGACAGGGGACCCACAGATACGCAGTATTTT CASSDRGPTDTQYF
TRBJ2-3 TRBV5-1 . . TGCGCCAGCAGCTTGGGCCCCCAGGGAGGTGACACAGATACGCAGTATTTT CASSLGPQGGDTDTQYF
TRBJ2-2 TRBV18 TRBD1 . TGTGCCAGCTCACTCGGGACAGGCACCGGGGAGCTGTTTTTT CASSLGTGTGELFF
TRBJ2-6 TRBV18 . . TGTGCCAGCTCTAGCTTTGGCTCTGGGGCCAACGTCCTGACTTTC CASSSFGSGANVLTF
TRBJ2-3 TRBV7-2 TRBD1 . TGTGCCAGCAGCTTGGTGGGACAGGGGATCGGTACGCAGTATTTT CASSLVGQGIGTQYF
TRBJ1-5 TRBV30 . . TGTGCCTGGAGGGTCCAGGGGTCGGGGCCCCAGCATTTT CAWRVQGSGPQHF
TRBJ2-3 TRBV4-1 . . TGCGCCAGCAGCCAAGGATACGGGGACACAGATACGCAGTATTTT CASSQGYGDTDTQYF
TRBJ1-2 TRBV5-6 TRBD1 . TGTGCCAGCAGCTTAGACAGGGACTATGGCTACACCTTC CASSLDRDYGYTF
TRBJ2-5 TRBV7-2 TRBD2 . TGTGCCAGCAGCTCCGGGCCGGGGGGAGAGACCCAGTACTTC CASSSGPGGETQYF
TRBJ1-1 TRBV5-1 . . TGCGCCAGCAGCTTCGGAAGCCAAATGAACACTGAAGCTTTCTTT CASSFGSQMNTEAFF
TRBJ2-1 TRBV4-2 . . TGTGCCAGCAGCCTCAACCCGGGATCCAACAATGAGCAGTTCTTC CASSLNPGSNNEQFF
TRBJ2-4 TRBV5-1 TRBD1 . TGCGCCAGCAGCTTGACGCCTCCACGACAGGGGGCATACATTCAGTACTTC CASSLTPPRQGAYIQYF
TRBJ1-1 TRBV6-1 . . TGTGCCAGCAGTGAATCTTGGGTGAACACTGAAGCTTTCTTT CASSESWVNTEAFF
TRBJ2-5 TRBV5-4 . once TGTGCCAGCAGCTTGGGGTGGATCCAAGAGACCCAGTACTTC CASSLGWIQETQYF
TRBJ2-1 TRBV7-6 . . TGTGCCAGCAGCTTAGAGGGTGCGGGGACCTCCTACAATGAGCAGTTCTTC CASSLEGAGTSYNEQFF
TRBJ1-4 TRBV30 . . TGTGCCTGGAGTTGGGAAGGAAAACTGTTTTTT CAWSWEGKLFF
TRBJ1-2 TRBV2 . . TGTGCCAGCGTTTCGCAGGGCGGGAGGCATGGCTACACCTTC CASVSQGGRHGYTF
TRBJ2-1 TRBV7-9 . . TGTGCCAGCAGCTTAGCTTCCGGACAGCAAGCTTACGAGCAGTTCTTC CASSLASGQQAYEQFF
TRBJ1-1 TRBV14 . . TGTGCCAGCAGCCGACAGATGAACACTGAAGCTTTCTTT CASSRQMNTEAFF
TRBJ2-1 TRBV4-2 . . TGTGCCAGCAGCCAAGATGGGGACTCTCGGGCCAATGAGCAGTTCTTC CASSQDGDSRANEQFF
TRBJ2-2 TRBV7-2 TRBD2 . TGTGCCAGCTCATTAGCGGGGTTCAAAACCGGGGAGCTGTTTTTT CASSLAGFKTGELFF
TRBJ2-6 TRBV29-1 . . TGCAGCGTTGTTGCCTTCCGGAGCTCTGGGGCCAACGTCCTGACTTTC CSVVAFRSSGANVLTF
TRBJ2-1 TRBV20-1 . . TGCAGTGCTAGTATGCGGCATGAGCAGTTCTTC CSASMRHEQFF
TRBJ2-7 TRBV6-6 TRBD1 . TGTGCCAGCAGTCCGTCGACAGGGGGGCTCTACGAGCAGTACTTC CASSPSTGGLYEQYF
TRBJ2-5 TRBV20-1 . . TGCCGAGTCGGATCGAAAGAGACCCAGTACTTC CRVGSKETQYF
TRBJ2-5 TRBV7-7 TRBD1 . TGTGCCAGCAGCCCCCGGACAGGGCCAGAGACCCAGTACTTC CASSPRTGPETQYF
TRBJ1-2 TRBV20-1 . . TGCAGTGCGGGGGCAGGCTATGGCTACACCTTC CSAGAGYGYTF
TRBJ2-7 TRBV7-8 TRBD1 . TGTGCCAGCAGGCCTCGTTGGACAGGGAACGAGCAGTACTTC CASRPRWTGNEQYF
TRBJ1-2 TRBV6-6 TRBD1 . TGTGCCAGCAGTGGACAGGGTCTAGGCTATGGCTACACCTTC CASSGQGLGYGYTF
TRBJ2-1 TRBV5-1 . . TGCGCCAGCAGCTTGAGATCGGCGACACTCTCCTACAATGAGCAGTTCTTC CASSLRSATLSYNEQFF
TRBJ2-3 TRBV7-9 . . TGTGCCAGCAGCTTAAACTCAGATACGCAGTATTTT CASSLNSDTQYF
TRBJ2-1 TRBV5-8 . . TGTGCCAGCAGCTTGCAGGGCAAACCCTACAATGAGCAGTTCTTC CASSLQGKPYNEQFF
TRBJ1-3 TRBV28 . . TGTGCCAGCTGCAGGCGAGGGACCGCGAGCTCTGGAAACACCATATATTTT CASCRRGTASSGNTIYF
TRBJ1-1 TRBV9 . . TGTGCCAGCACCACCGGCGACAGCGTCCCGACTGAAGCTTTCTTT CASTTGDSVPTEAFF
TRBJ2-5 TRBV11-2 TRBD1 . TGTGCCAGCAGCGTACAGGGGTTCCAAGAGACCCAGTACTTC CASSVQGFQETQYF